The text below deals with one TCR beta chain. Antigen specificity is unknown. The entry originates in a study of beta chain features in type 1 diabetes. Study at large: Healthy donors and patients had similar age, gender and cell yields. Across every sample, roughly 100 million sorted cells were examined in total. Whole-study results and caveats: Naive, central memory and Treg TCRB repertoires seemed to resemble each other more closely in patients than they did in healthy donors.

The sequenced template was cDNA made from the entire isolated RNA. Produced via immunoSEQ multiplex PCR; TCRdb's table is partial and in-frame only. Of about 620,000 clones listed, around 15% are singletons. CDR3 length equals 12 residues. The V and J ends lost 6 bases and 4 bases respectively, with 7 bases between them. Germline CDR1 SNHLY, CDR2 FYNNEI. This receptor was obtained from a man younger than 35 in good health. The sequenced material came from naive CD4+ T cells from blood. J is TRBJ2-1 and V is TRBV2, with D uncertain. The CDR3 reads CASRARYNEQFF. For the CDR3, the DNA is TGTGCCAGCAGGGCCCGATACAATGAGCAGTTCTTC.